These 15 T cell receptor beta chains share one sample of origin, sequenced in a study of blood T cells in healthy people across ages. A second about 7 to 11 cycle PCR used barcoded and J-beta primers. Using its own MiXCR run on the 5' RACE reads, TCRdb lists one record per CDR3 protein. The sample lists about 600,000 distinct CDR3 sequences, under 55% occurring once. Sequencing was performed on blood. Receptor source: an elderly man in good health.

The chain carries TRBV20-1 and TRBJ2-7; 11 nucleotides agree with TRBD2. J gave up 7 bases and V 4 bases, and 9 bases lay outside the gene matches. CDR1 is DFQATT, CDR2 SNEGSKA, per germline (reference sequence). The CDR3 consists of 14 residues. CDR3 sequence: CSATTSGSRNEQYF. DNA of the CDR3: TGCAGTGCTACTACTAGCGGGAGTAGAAATGAGCAGTACTTC.

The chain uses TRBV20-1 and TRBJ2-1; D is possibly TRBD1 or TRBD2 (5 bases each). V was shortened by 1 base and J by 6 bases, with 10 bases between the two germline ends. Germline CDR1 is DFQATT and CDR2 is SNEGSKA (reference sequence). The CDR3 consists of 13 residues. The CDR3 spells CSARAPGSNEQFF. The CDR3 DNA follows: TGCAGTGCTAGAGCCCCAGGGAGCAATGAGCAGTTCTTC.

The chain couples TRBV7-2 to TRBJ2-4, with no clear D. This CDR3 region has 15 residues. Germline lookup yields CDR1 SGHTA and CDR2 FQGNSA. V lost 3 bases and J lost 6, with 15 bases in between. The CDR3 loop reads CASSLGLLERNIQYF. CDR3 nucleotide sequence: TGTGCCAGCAGCTTGGGCCTTCTAGAGAGAAACATTCAGTACTTC. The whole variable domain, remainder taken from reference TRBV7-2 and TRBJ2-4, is GAGVSQSPSNKVTEKGKDVELRCDPISGHTALYWYRQSLGQGLEFLIYFQGNSAPDKSGLPSDRFSAERTGGSVSTLTIQRTQQEDSAVYLCASSLGLLERNIQYFGAGTRLSVL.

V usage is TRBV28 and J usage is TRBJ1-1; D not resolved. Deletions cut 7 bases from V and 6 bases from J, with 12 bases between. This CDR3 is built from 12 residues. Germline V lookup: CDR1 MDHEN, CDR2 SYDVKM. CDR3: CASKLREAEAFF. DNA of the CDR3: TGTGCCAGCAAACTTCGGGAAGCTGAAGCTTTCTTT. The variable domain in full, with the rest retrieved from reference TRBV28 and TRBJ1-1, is DVKVTQSSRYLVKRTGEKVFLECVQDMDHENMFWYRQDPGLGLRLIYFSYDVKMKEKGDIPEGYSVSREKKERFSLILESASTNQTSMYLCASKLREAEAFFGQGTRLTVV.

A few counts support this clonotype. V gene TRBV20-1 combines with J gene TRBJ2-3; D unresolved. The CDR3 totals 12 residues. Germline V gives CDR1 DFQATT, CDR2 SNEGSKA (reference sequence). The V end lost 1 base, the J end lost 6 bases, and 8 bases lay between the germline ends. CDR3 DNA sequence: TGCAGTGCTAGAGGGGTACCCGATACGCAGTATTTT. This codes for CSARGVPDTQYF.

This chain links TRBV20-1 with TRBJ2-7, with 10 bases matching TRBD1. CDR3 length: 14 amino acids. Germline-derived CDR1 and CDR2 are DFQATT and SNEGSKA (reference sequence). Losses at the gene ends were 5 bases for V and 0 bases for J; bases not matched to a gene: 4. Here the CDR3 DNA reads TGCAGTGCTCAACGGACAGGGGGCTCCTACGAGCAGTACTTC. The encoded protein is CSAQRTGGSYEQYF.

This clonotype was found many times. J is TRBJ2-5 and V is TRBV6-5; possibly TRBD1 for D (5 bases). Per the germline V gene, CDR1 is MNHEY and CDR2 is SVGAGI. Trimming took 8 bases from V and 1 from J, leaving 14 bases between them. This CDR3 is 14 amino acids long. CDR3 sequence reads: CASSDSPVQETQYF. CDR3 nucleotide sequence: TGTGCCAGCTCCGACAGCCCCGTCCAAGAGACCCAGTACTTC.

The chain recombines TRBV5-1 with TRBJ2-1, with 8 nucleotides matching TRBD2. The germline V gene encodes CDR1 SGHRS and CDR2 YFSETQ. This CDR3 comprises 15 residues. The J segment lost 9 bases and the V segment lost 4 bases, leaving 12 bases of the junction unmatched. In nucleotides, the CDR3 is TGCGCCAGCAGCCTGACGGGGGGGCAAAGAGGTGAGCAGTTCTTC. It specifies CASSLTGGQRGEQFF.

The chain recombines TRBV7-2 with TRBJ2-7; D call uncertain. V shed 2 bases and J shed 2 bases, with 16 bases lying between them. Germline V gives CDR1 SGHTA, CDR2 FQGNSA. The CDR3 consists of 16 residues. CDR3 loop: CASSLLSRQGTYEQYF. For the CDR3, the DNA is TGTGCCAGCAGCTTACTTAGCCGACAAGGGACCTACGAGCAGTACTTC.

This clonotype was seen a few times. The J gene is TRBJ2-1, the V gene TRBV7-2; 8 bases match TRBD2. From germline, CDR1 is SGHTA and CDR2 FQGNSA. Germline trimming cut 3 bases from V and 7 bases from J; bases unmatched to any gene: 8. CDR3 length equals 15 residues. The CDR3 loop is CASSFGGTRANEQFF. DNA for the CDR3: TGTGCCAGCAGCTTCGGCGGGACTAGGGCAAATGAGCAGTTCTTC.

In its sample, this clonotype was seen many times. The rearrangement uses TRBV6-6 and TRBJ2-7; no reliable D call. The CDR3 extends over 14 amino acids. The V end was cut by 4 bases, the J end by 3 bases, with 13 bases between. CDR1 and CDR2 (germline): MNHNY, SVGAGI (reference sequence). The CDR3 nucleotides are TGTGCCAGCAGTTTAGTCAATGAACGCTACGAGCAGTACTTC. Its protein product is CASSLVNERYEQYF.

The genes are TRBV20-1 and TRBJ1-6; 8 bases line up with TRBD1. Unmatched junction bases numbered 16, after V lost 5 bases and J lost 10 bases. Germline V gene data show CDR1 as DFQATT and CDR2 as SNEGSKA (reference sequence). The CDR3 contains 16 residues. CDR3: CSARQASGQGSSPLHF. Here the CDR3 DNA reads TGCAGTGCTCGACAGGCCTCAGGACAGGGCAGCTCACCCCTCCACTTT.

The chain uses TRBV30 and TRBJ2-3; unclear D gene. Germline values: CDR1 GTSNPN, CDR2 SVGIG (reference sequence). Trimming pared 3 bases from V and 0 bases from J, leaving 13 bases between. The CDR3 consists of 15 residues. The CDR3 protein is CAWRVTERSTDTQYF. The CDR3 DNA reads TGTGCCTGGAGGGTAACAGAGCGAAGCACAGATACGCAGTATTTT.

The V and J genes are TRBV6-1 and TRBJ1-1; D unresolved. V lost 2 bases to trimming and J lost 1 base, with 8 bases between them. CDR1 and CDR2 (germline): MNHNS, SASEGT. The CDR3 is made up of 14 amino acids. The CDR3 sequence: CASSETQRNTEAFF. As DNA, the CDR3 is TGTGCCAGCAGTGAAACCCAGAGGAACACTGAAGCTTTCTTT.

CDR3 sequence reads: CAIGRERSPLHF. CDR3 nucleotides: TGTGCCATTGGACGGGAGCGTTCACCCCTCCACTTT. This chain connects TRBV10-3 to TRBJ1-6; D gene ambiguous. Germline values: CDR1 ENHRY, CDR2 SYGVKD. The CDR3 has 12 amino acids. V was cut by 9 bases and J by 9 bases, with 12 bases left in between.